A single TCR beta chain is shown here with its context. The antigen remains unidentified. Collection occurred without any documented infections or immune events in donors. The assay was immunoSEQ multiplex PCR, and TCRdb's table has in-frame clones only and misses some. The sample yields 130,000 or so clones, over 65% seen once. This CDR3 comprises 16 residues. Germline CDR1 reads SGHRS; CDR2 reads YFSETQ. The V gene end was trimmed by 4 bases and the J gene end by 0 bases; junction bases not matched to a gene: 7. The data originate from a study of identifying expanded T cells in peripheral blood. Study-wide findings and caveats: Clone count variance between approximately two-week samples rose with total template count. Over about two and four weeks, about 17 and 20 clones changed, versus around 1.1 between replicates.

This clonotype originated in a person aged 18 to 75 in good health. The sample was blood. The chain has TRBV5-1 and TRBJ1-1, with 9 bases that match TRBD1. For the CDR3, the DNA is TGCGCCAGCAGCACGGACAGGGGCCGGATGAACACTGAAGCTTTCTTT. This sequence encodes CASSTDRGRMNTEAFF.